Below, 32 T cell receptor beta chains from the same sample are listed, as sequenced in a study of response to subunit inactivated influenza vaccine. In TCRdb, the RT-PCR reads were re-called with MiXCR into one record per CDR3 protein. This sample has some 190,000 distinct CDR3 sequences, with approximately 14% found just once. Sequences were derived from CD8+ T cells sorted from PBMCs, sampled around 5 days after vaccination. The receptors originated from a man in his fifties or sixties who received an inactivated influenza vaccine.

This clonotype was counted at least ten times. This rearrangement joins TRBV27 to TRBJ1-2, with 10 bases matching TRBD1. CDR1 and CDR2 (germline): MNHEY, SMNVEV (reference sequence). The CDR3 has 15 residues. The J segment lost 5 bases and the V segment lost 6 bases, leaving 9 bases of the junction unmatched. The CDR3: CASSLIGTGEYGYTF. In DNA, the CDR3 is TGTGCCAGCAGCCTTATTGGGACAGGGGAGTATGGCTACACCTTC.

The chain combines TRBV11-2 with TRBJ2-7, with D maybe TRBD2 (6 bases). Germline V lookup: CDR1 SGHAT, CDR2 FQNNGV. The CDR3 runs 15 residues. V dropped 6 bases and J dropped 0 bases, with 15 bases sitting between them. DNA for the CDR3: TGTGCCAGCAGACCGGTCCGGGGGAGCTCCTACGAGCAGTACTTC. Amino acids: CASRPVRGSSYEQYF.

This clonotype was picked up a small number of times. This chain uses TRBV11-2 with TRBJ2-7; D is perhaps TRBD1 or TRBD2 (5 bases each). The germline gives CDR1 SGHAT, CDR2 FQNNGV. This CDR3 comprises 15 residues. The V and J ends lost 1 base and 0 bases respectively, with 10 bases between them. CDR3 amino acids: CASSLVGVGSYEQYF. DNA for the CDR3: TGTGCCAGCAGCTTAGTGGGGGTTGGCTCCTACGAGCAGTACTTC.

The chain recombines TRBV29-1 with TRBJ1-1, with TRBD1 matching over 7 bases. The CDR3 consists of 14 residues. Germline CDR1 reads SQVTM; CDR2 reads ANQGSEA. V dropped 4 bases and J dropped 0; count of bases not matched to a gene: 5. The CDR3 DNA sequence: TGCAGCGTTGTCGGACAGGCCTTGAACACTGAAGCTTTCTTT. It is translated as CSVVGQALNTEAFF.

V usage is TRBV12-3 or TRBV12-4 and J usage is TRBJ2-3; TRBD1 matches 8 bases. The CDR3 runs 15 residues. V shed 1 base and J 3 bases; nucleotides not matched to a gene: 3. The CDR3 protein is CASSLGGQATDTQYF. The CDR3 nucleotides read TGTGCCAGCAGTTTAGGGGGACAGGCAACAGATACGCAGTATTTT.

This clonotype was seen at least ten times. V usage is TRBV6-2 or TRBV6-3 and J usage is TRBJ2-1; D is perhaps TRBD1 or TRBD2 (5 bases each). Germline values: CDR1 MNHEY, CDR2 SVGEGT. V was cut by 7 bases and J by 0 bases, with 19 bases left in between. CDR3 length: 17 residues. The CDR3 sequence: CASTRDPPSSSYNEQFF. CDR3 nucleotide sequence: TGTGCCAGCACCCGGGACCCCCCATCGAGCTCCTACAATGAGCAGTTCTTC.

This clonotype has just a few counts. This chain's CDR3 is CASSRLADYNEQFF. The CDR3 DNA reads TGTGCCAGCAGTCGACTAGCGGACTACAATGAGCAGTTCTTC. The rearrangement links TRBV25-1 to TRBJ2-1, with 9 bases lining up with TRBD2. Germline trimming cut 5 bases from V and 3 bases from J; bases unmatched to any gene: 2. This CDR3 has 14 amino acids. Germline CDR1 is MGHDK and CDR2 is SYGVNS.

The chain couples TRBV20-1 to TRBJ1-5, with 10 bases identical to TRBD1. This CDR3 is 15 amino acids long. Germline V gives CDR1 DFQATT, CDR2 SNEGSKA (reference sequence). The ends lost 3 bases at V and 9 bases at J; junction bases unmatched: 11. The CDR3 sequence: CSASSRQGAHGPQHF. CDR3 nucleotides: TGCAGTGCTAGCTCCCGACAGGGGGCCCATGGGCCCCAGCATTTT.

This clonotype was observed a few times. V usage is TRBV20-1 and J usage is TRBJ2-5, with D perhaps TRBD1 or TRBD2 (6 bases each). Per germline, CDR1 DFQATT and CDR2 SNEGSKA (reference sequence). The CDR3 totals 14 residues. V was cut by 6 bases and J by 0 bases, with 14 bases left in between. For the CDR3, the DNA is TGCAGTGCGACCCCCGGGGGCTACCAAGAGACCCAGTACTTC. Translated, it gives CSATPGGYQETQYF.

The rearrangement joins TRBV7-8 to TRBJ2-5; 11 bases line up with TRBD2. CDR3 length equals 19 residues. The trim removed 5 bases at V and 4 bases at J, leaving 18 bases unmatched. CDR1 and CDR2 from the germline V gene are SGHVS and FQNEAQ. Here the CDR3 DNA reads TGTGCCAGCAGCGTACCGCGGGGACTAGCGGAAACCCTGGCAGAGACCCAGTACTTC. Translating gives CASSVPRGLAETLAETQYF.

This clonotype was observed a handful of times. The J gene is TRBJ1-1, the V gene TRBV7-8; D unclear. CDR1 is SGHVS and CDR2 is FQNEAQ in the germline V gene. V lost 0 bases and J lost 0, with 5 bases in between. The CDR3 is 14 residues long. The CDR3 sequence: CASSLAYLNTEAFF. CDR3 nucleotides: TGTGCCAGCAGCTTAGCGTACTTGAACACTGAAGCTTTCTTT.

The V call is TRBV3-1, the J call TRBJ2-3, with 8 nucleotides matching TRBD2. Looked up from germline, CDR1 is LGHDT and CDR2 is YNNKEL (reference sequence). The J segment lost 2 bases and the V segment lost 0 bases, leaving 4 bases of the junction unmatched. The CDR3 totals 16 residues. In nucleotides, the CDR3 is TGTGCCAGCAGCCAAGATAGCGGGACTTACACAGATACGCAGTATTTT. Its translation is CASSQDSGTYTDTQYF.

This clonotype was observed a few times. V is TRBV2 and J is TRBJ2-7; D call uncertain. Trimming shortened V by 1 base and J by 9 bases, and 19 bases separated the two germline ends. CDR3 length equals 15 residues. Looked up from germline, CDR1 is SNHLY and CDR2 is FYNNEI. The CDR3 loop reads CASSEDKHSTSWQYF. Here the CDR3 DNA reads TGTGCCAGCAGTGAAGACAAGCACTCTACGAGTTGGCAGTACTTC.

The rearrangement links TRBV7-2 to TRBJ2-4, with a tentative D call TRBD1 (6 bases). This CDR3 spans 15 amino acids. From germline, CDR1 is SGHTA and CDR2 FQGNSA. V was trimmed by 5 bases and J by 3 bases, leaving 14 bases between them. CDR3 amino acids: CASSNTGTNKNIQYF. The CDR3 DNA sequence: TGTGCCAGCAGCAATACGGGGACAAACAAAAACATTCAGTACTTC.

This clonotype occurred a few times. The V call is TRBV10-2, the J call TRBJ2-3; no clear D gene. Trimming pared 6 bases from V and 2 bases from J, leaving 3 bases between. The CDR3 covers 11 residues. Per the germline V gene, CDR1 is WSHSY and CDR2 is SAAADI. The CDR3 coding sequence is TGCGCCAGCAGCCCCACAGATACGCAGTATTTT. Encoded protein: CASSPTDTQYF.

The rearrangement links TRBV13 to TRBJ2-4; D call uncertain. Trimming took 5 bases from V and 1 from J, leaving 15 bases between them. CDR3 length: 16 residues. Germline V lookup: CDR1 PRHDT, CDR2 FYEKMQ (reference sequence). The CDR3 here is CASSPPPGTAKNIQYF. The CDR3 DNA sequence: TGTGCCAGCAGCCCGCCACCAGGCACCGCCAAAAACATTCAGTACTTC.

There are a few counts of this clonotype. The CDR3 is CASSQPGDATNEKLFF. The CDR3 nucleotides read TGTGCCAGCAGCCAGCCAGGAGACGCAACTAATGAAAAACTGTTTTTT. This chain joins TRBV4-2 and TRBJ1-4; D unresolved. The CDR3 has 16 amino acids. Germline V CDR1 and CDR2: LGHNA, YNFKEQ. V lost 3 bases and J lost 0, with 11 bases in between.

This chain connects TRBV9 to TRBJ1-1; D might be TRBD1 (5 bases). Germline V gene sequence: CDR1 SGDLS, CDR2 YYNGEE. V was shortened by 4 bases and J by 11 bases, with 18 bases between the two germline ends. The CDR3 covers 13 residues. As DNA, the CDR3 is TGTGCCAGCAGCCCGCGGGTGGGACCCCTGGCTTTCTTT. This gives the protein CASSPRVGPLAFF.

The chain uses TRBV6-1 and TRBJ2-3, with a possible D match to TRBD2 (6 bases). The CDR3 covers 15 residues. Germline CDR1 reads MNHNS; CDR2 reads SASEGT. V lost 7 bases to trimming and J lost 2 bases, with 16 bases between them. The CDR3 DNA follows: TGTGCCAGCACCCCGGGAGCGCTCAACACAGATACGCAGTATTTT. Protein: CASTPGALNTDTQYF.

Note on this clonotype: Germline is not matched at one junction end, which may reflect a read error. The chain is built from TRBV4-2 and TRBJ2-3; D remains unclear. CDR3 length equals 16 residues. CDR1 and CDR2 from the germline V gene are LGHNA and YNFKEQ. The CDR3 here is CASSQDSGASTDTQYF. The CDR3, as DNA: TGCGCCAGCAGCCAGGATTCAGGTGCTAGCACAGATACGCAGTATTTT.

This clonotype was seen ten or more times. The genes are TRBV6-6 and TRBJ2-2, with D perhaps TRBD1 (5 bases). Between the trimmed V and J ends, which lost 6 bases and 4 bases, there was a span of 9 bases. CDR3 length: 13 residues. Per germline, CDR1 MNHNY and CDR2 SVGAGI (reference sequence). In DNA form, the CDR3 reads TGTGCCAGCAGCTCGCAGGGCACCGGGGAGCTGTTTTTT. Amino acids: CASSSQGTGELFF.

This rearrangement joins TRBV6-2 or TRBV6-3 to TRBJ2-1; 8 bases line up with TRBD2. This CDR3 has 15 amino acids. The V gene end was trimmed by 1 base and the J gene end by 8 bases; junction bases not matched to a gene: 7. Germline V gene sequence: CDR1 MNHEY, CDR2 SVGEGT. CDR3 protein: CASSYYRGLVHEQFF. CDR3 coding DNA: TGTGCCAGCAGTTACTATCGGGGACTAGTACATGAGCAGTTCTTC.

There are many counts of this clonotype. This chain uses TRBV11-1 with TRBJ2-5; D may be TRBD1 or TRBD2 (5 bases each). CDR1 and CDR2 (germline): SGHAT, FQDESV (reference sequence). Trimming stripped 5 bases from V and 2 bases from J, with 24 bases between. The CDR3 spans 18 residues. The chain's CDR3 is CASSPIPGHRGQQETQYF. For the CDR3, the DNA is TGTGCCAGCAGCCCAATTCCAGGACACCGCGGGCAACAAGAGACCCAGTACTTC.

The gene calls are TRBV12-3 or TRBV12-4 and TRBJ2-7; tentatively, D is TRBD2 (6 bases). This CDR3 is 14 amino acids long. The germline V and J ends were trimmed by 5 bases and 3 bases, with 14 bases remaining between them. CDR3 in amino acids: CASSSAGRHYEQYF. The DNA for the CDR3 is TGTGCCAGCAGTAGTGCGGGACGTCACTACGAGCAGTACTTC.

The rearrangement uses TRBV27 and TRBJ2-5; maybe TRBD2 (5 bases). V shed 6 bases and J shed 4 bases, with 18 bases lying between them. Per the germline V gene, CDR1 is MNHEY and CDR2 is SMNVEV (reference sequence). The CDR3 length is 15 residues. In DNA form, the CDR3 reads TGTGCCAGCAGCTTGGGTCCGGGGATAGGAGAGACCCAGTACTTC. Encoded protein: CASSLGPGIGETQYF.

This clonotype showed up many times. This chain connects TRBV12-3 or TRBV12-4 to TRBJ1-2; D is uncertain. The V and J ends lost 3 bases and 6 bases respectively, with 11 bases between them. The CDR3 spans 13 residues. In DNA form, the CDR3 reads TGTGCCAGCAGTTTTAGAGGGATACATGGCTACACCTTC. This codes for CASSFRGIHGYTF.

This chain joins TRBV9 and TRBJ1-2, with D perhaps TRBD1 (5 bases). The CDR3 runs to 15 residues. Trimming took off 4 bases at V and 6 bases at J, with 19 bases between the two ends. Germline V CDR1 and CDR2: SGDLS, YYNGEE. The CDR3 loop is CASSSLGMGEDGYTF. CDR3 in DNA: TGTGCCAGCAGCTCCCTAGGGATGGGGGAGGATGGCTACACCTTC. The variable domain in full, completed from reference TRBV9 and TRBJ1-2, reads DSGVTQTPKHLITATGQRVTLRCSPRSGDLSVYWYQQSLDQGLQFLIQYYNGEERAKGNILERFSAQQFPDLHSELNLSSLELGDSALYFCASSSLGMGEDGYTFGSGTRLTVV.

V and J are TRBV20-1 and TRBJ2-7; D gene ambiguous. Germline CDR1 reads DFQATT; CDR2 reads SNEGSKA (reference sequence). This CDR3 is built from 13 residues. The ends were cut back, 3 bases at V and 0 bases at J, with 9 bases in the middle. The CDR3 region is CSARKGTSYEQYF. In nucleotides, the CDR3 is TGCAGTGCTAGGAAAGGAACCTCCTACGAGCAGTACTTC.

The table lists this clonotype with a count of one. The V and J genes are TRBV3-1 and TRBJ2-7; no clear D. V lost 0 bases and J lost 0, with 15 bases in between. The length of the CDR3 is 17 residues. In germline, CDR1 is LGHDT, CDR2 YNNKEL (reference sequence). The CDR3 region has the DNA TGTGCCAGCAGCCAAGAAGGAAGGTGGATCTCCTCCTACGAGCAGTACTTC. Amino acid sequence: CASSQEGRWISSYEQYF.

This clonotype was counted only a few times. The chain joins TRBV6-6 to TRBJ2-2, with D tentatively TRBD2 (5 bases). The CDR3 is made up of 12 amino acids. V lost 10 bases to trimming and J lost 6 bases, with 12 bases between them. CDR1 and CDR2 (germline): MNHNY, SVGAGI (reference sequence). The CDR3 here is CANSNGAGELFF. DNA for the CDR3: TGTGCCAACTCAAACGGGGCCGGGGAGCTGTTTTTT.

The chain uses TRBV10-3 and TRBJ2-2; 11 bases line up with TRBD2. Germline V lookup: CDR1 ENHRY, CDR2 SYGVKD. After removal of 2 bases from V and 4 bases from J, the junction contained 3 bases not matched to a gene. The CDR3 runs to 16 residues. The CDR3 DNA reads as TGTGCCATCAGTGAGGCTAGCGGGGGGATCACCGGGGAGCTGTTTTTT. Translating gives CAISEASGGITGELFF.

This clonotype occurred a few times. V and J are TRBV11-1 and TRBJ2-5; 9 nucleotides align to TRBD2. This CDR3 has 18 amino acids. The V segment lost 4 bases and the J segment 4 bases; nucleotides outside the gene matches: 16. The germline CDR1 and CDR2 sequences are SGHAT and FQDESV (reference sequence). The chain's CDR3 is CASSSPNQRGAGRETQYF. As DNA, the CDR3 is TGTGCCAGCAGCTCACCTAACCAGCGGGGGGCAGGGCGAGAGACCCAGTACTTC.